Presented here are 19 T cell receptor beta chains from one specimen sequenced in a study of T cell responses to AZD1222 COVID-19 vaccine. Data came from immunoSEQ multiplex PCR; TCRdb stores just in-frame clones and leaves some out. In the table there are 98,000 or so clones, 70% to 85% of which are singletons. This specimen consisted of peripheral blood, obtained 28 days after the second AZD1222 dose. The receptors derive from an adult who received the AZD1222 COVID-19 vaccine.

The chain is built from TRBV5-6 and TRBJ1-1; D is possibly TRBD1 (5 bases). V was clipped by 4 bases and J by 4 bases, with 8 bases between them. This CDR3 is 12 amino acids long. Germline CDR1 is SGHDT and CDR2 is YYEEEE. CDR3 bases: TGTGCCAGCAGCCGGGGCGGCACTGAAGCTTTCTTT. Its protein product is CASSRGGTEAFF.

With respect to this clone: This same CDR3 is encoded by further DNA sequences in the sample. The gene calls are TRBV7-9 and TRBJ2-2; possibly TRBD1 for D (8 bases). The CDR3 is made up of 16 amino acids. Germline CDR1 SEHNR, CDR2 FQNEAQ (reference sequence). Trimming took 3 bases from V and 5 from J, leaving 16 bases between them. The CDR3 DNA is TGTGCCAGCAGCTTTAGAACAGGGGGGGGGACCGGGGAGCTGTTTTTT. This codes for CASSFRTGGGTGELFF.

The chain joins TRBV7-7 to TRBJ2-1, with 10 nucleotides matching TRBD2. V shed 5 bases and J 10 bases; nucleotides not matched to a gene: 11. Per the germline V gene, CDR1 is SSHAT and CDR2 is FNYEAQ (reference sequence). The CDR3 is 15 amino acids. For the CDR3, the DNA is TGTGCCAGCAGCCCCGGCCTAGCGGGGGACCTAGAGCAGTTCTTC. Protein sequence: CASSPGLAGDLEQFF.

The chain links TRBV6-1 to TRBJ1-2; D possibly corresponds to TRBD1 (5 bases). The length of the CDR3 is 13 residues. Germline CDR1 and CDR2: MNHNS and SASEGT. Trimming removed 2 bases from V and 5 bases from J, with 9 bases in between. This CDR3 is CASSEQGSYGYTF. In DNA, the CDR3 is TGTGCCAGCAGTGAACAGGGAAGTTATGGCTACACCTTC.

The chain combines TRBV11-1 with TRBJ2-7; D remains unclear. CDR1 and CDR2 (germline): SGHAT, FQDESV (reference sequence). The CDR3 totals 13 residues. V shed 4 bases and J shed 2 bases, with 9 bases lying between them. CDR3 nucleotides: TGTGCCAGCAGCTCTGGTCTGACCTACGAGCAGTACTTC. It is translated as CASSSGLTYEQYF.

CDR3 nucleotide sequence: TGTGCCAGCAGTTATCCGGGGCGCGAGCAGTACTTC. Protein sequence: CASSYPGREQYF. This chain links TRBV6-5 with TRBJ2-7; D tentatively reads TRBD1 or TRBD2 (5 bases each). The length of the CDR3 is 12 residues. Trimming cost V 3 bases and J 6 bases, with 9 bases left between them. The germline V gene encodes CDR1 MNHEY and CDR2 SVGAGI.

This chain uses TRBV5-6 with TRBJ2-7, with 7 bases identical to TRBD2. V trimming: 4 bases; J trimming: 2 bases; junction bases outside the gene matches: 12. Germline V gene lookup returns CDR1 SGHDT and CDR2 YYEEEE. The CDR3 runs to 16 residues. The CDR3 reads CASSPGGGLGAYEQYF. CDR3 DNA: TGTGCCAGCAGCCCGGGAGGAGGGTTGGGAGCCTACGAGCAGTACTTC.

This chain links TRBV23-1 with TRBJ1-2, with D perhaps matching TRBD1 (5 bases). TRBV23-1 is an ORF, with its function uncertain. The germline V and J ends were trimmed by 2 bases and 2 bases, with 6 bases remaining between them. The CDR3 has 13 amino acids. CDR3: CASSQGQNYGYTF. In DNA, the CDR3 is TGCGCCAGCAGTCAAGGACAAAACTATGGCTACACCTTC.

The rearrangement joins TRBV4-2 to TRBJ1-2; weak D call: TRBD1 (5 bases). The V gene lost 0 bases and the J gene lost 2 bases, with 13 bases spanning the gap. Per germline, CDR1 LGHNA and CDR2 YNFKEQ. The CDR3 has 16 amino acids. The CDR3: CASSQDPGGTNYGYTF. DNA for the CDR3: TGTGCCAGCAGCCAAGATCCGGGAGGGACGAACTATGGCTACACCTTC.

The chain employs TRBV18 and TRBJ2-2; D gene uncertain. The CDR3 length is 13 residues. V lost 6 bases to trimming and J lost 4 bases, with 9 bases between them. Looked up from germline, CDR1 is KGHSH and CDR2 is LQKENI. CDR3 in DNA: TGTGCCAGCTCCGAAGTTTCCACCGGGGAGCTGTTTTTT. Its translation: CASSEVSTGELFF. Full variable domain (remainder filled in from reference TRBV18 and TRBJ2-2): NAGVMQNPRHLVRRRGQEARLRCSPMKGHSHVYWYRQLPEEGLKFMVYLQKENIIDESGMPKERFSAEFPKEGPSILRIQQVVRGDSAAYFCASSEVSTGELFFGEGSRLTVL.

The chain links TRBV12-3 or TRBV12-4 to TRBJ1-5; TRBD1 is a possible D gene (6 bases). V shed 1 base and J shed 5 bases, with 6 bases lying between them. This CDR3 is 13 amino acids long. The CDR3 is CASSLDRDQPQHF. CDR3 bases: TGTGCCAGCAGTTTAGACAGGGATCAGCCCCAGCATTTT.

The chain has TRBV5-4 and TRBJ2-7; 9 bases line up with TRBD1. The V gene's germline CDR1 is SGHNT and CDR2 YYREEE (reference sequence). With V trimmed by 1 base and J by 2 bases, 4 bases remained unmatched. This CDR3 has 15 amino acids. The CDR3 sequence is CASSLTGTGTYEQYF. The CDR3 DNA follows: TGTGCCAGCAGCTTGACCGGGACAGGGACCTACGAGCAGTACTTC.

CDR3 amino acids: CASSVGGQGPETQYF. The CDR3 DNA reads TGTGCCAGCAGCGTAGGTGGACAGGGGCCAGAGACCCAGTACTTC. The chain has TRBV9 and TRBJ2-5; 9 bases are a match to TRBD1. The CDR3 is made up of 15 amino acids. Germline V lookup: CDR1 SGDLS, CDR2 YYNGEE. The V gene end was trimmed by 0 bases and the J gene end by 4 bases; junction bases not matched to a gene: 4.

The chain couples TRBV2 to TRBJ2-2; 7 bases fit TRBD2. CDR3 length: 14 residues. The ends lost 7 bases at V and 1 base at J; junction bases unmatched: 3. From germline, CDR1 is SNHLY and CDR2 FYNNEI. CDR3 in amino acids: CASNRGENTGELFF. As DNA, the CDR3 is TGTGCCAGCAATCGGGGGGAGAACACCGGGGAGCTGTTTTTT. The full variable domain, completed using reference TRBV2 and TRBJ2-2, is EPEVTQTPSHQVTQMGQEVILRCVPISNHLYFYWYRQILGQKVEFLVSFYNNEISEKSEIFDDQFSVERPDGSNFTLKIRSTKLEDSAMYFCASNRGENTGELFFGEGSRLTVL.

J is TRBJ2-5 and V is TRBV19; 7 nucleotides match TRBD1. Germline CDR1 reads LNHDA; CDR2 reads SQIVND (reference sequence). The junction had 8 bases not matched to a gene; V was cut back by 4 bases and J by 3 bases. This CDR3 has 15 amino acids. The CDR3 nucleotides are TGTGCCAGTAGTACAAACAGGGGCGTAAAAGAGACCCAGTACTTC. This translates into CASSTNRGVKETQYF.

This chain links TRBV7-2 with TRBJ2-2, with D possibly TRBD1 on 6 matching bases. This CDR3 has 13 amino acids. Germline CDR1 SGHTA, CDR2 FQGNSA. Trimming stripped 8 bases from V and 2 bases from J, with 9 bases between. The CDR3 reads CASDRSNTGELFF. CDR3 DNA sequence: TGTGCCAGCGACAGGTCAAACACCGGGGAGCTGTTTTTT.

In nucleotides, the CDR3 is TGTGCCAGCAGCTCCAGACAGACGATGCTCACCGGGGAGCTGTTTTTT. This codes for CASSSRQTMLTGELFF. The chain links TRBV7-9 to TRBJ2-2; tentatively, D is TRBD1 (5 bases). The CDR3 sequence is 16 residues long. Germline lookup yields CDR1 SEHNR and CDR2 FQNEAQ (reference sequence). The V and J ends lost 4 bases and 4 bases respectively, with 16 bases between them.

This clone was detected only once. The V call is TRBV5-1, the J call TRBJ2-5; 8 nucleotides match TRBD1. The CDR3 spans 15 residues. Trimming at V came to 0 bases and at J to 9 bases, leaving 10 bases not matched to a gene. Germline lookup yields CDR1 SGHRS and CDR2 YFSETQ. The DNA for the CDR3 is TGCGCCAGCAGCTTGGTAGCCCAGGGGGCGCGGGCCCAGTACTTC. It encodes CASSLVAQGARAQYF.

The gene calls are TRBV10-2 and TRBJ1-2; D unresolved. Germline CDR1 WSHSY, CDR2 SAAADI. Trimming cost V 2 bases and J 2 bases, with 6 bases left between them. The CDR3 is 13 residues long. The CDR3 protein is CASSEGPNYGYTF. CDR3 nucleotide sequence: TGCGCCAGCAGTGAGGGCCCCAACTATGGCTACACCTTC.